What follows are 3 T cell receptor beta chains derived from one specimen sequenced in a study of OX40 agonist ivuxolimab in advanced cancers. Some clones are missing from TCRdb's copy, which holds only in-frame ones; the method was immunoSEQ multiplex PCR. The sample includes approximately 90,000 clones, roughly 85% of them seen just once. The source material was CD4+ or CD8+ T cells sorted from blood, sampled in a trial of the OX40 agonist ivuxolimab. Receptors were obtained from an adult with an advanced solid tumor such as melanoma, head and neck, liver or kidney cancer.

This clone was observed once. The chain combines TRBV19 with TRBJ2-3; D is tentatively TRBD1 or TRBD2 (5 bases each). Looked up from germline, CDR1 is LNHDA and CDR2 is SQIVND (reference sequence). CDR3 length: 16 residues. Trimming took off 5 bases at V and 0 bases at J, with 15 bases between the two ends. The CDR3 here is CASSVRDGESTDTQYF. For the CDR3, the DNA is TGTGCCAGTAGTGTCCGGGACGGAGAGAGCACAGATACGCAGTATTTT. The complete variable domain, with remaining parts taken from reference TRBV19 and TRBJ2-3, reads DGGITQSPKYLFRKEGQNVTLSCEQNLNHDAMYWYRQDPGQGLRLIYYSQIVNDFQKGDIAEGYSVSREKKESFPLTVTSAQKNPTAFYLCASSVRDGESTDTQYFGPGTRLTVL.

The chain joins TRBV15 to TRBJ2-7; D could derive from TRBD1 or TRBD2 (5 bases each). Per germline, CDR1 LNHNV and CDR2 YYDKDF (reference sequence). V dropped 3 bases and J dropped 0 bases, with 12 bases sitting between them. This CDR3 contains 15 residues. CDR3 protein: CATSSHRDGSYEQYF. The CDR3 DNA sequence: TGTGCCACCAGCAGTCACCGGGACGGCTCCTACGAGCAGTACTTC.

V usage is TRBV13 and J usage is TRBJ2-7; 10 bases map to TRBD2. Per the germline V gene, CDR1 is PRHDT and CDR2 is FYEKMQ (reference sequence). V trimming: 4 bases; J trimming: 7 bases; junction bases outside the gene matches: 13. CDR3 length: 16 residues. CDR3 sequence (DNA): TGTGCCAGCAGCTCCCTTTCCGGGACTAGCGACGGAGAGCAGTACTTC. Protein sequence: CASSSLSGTSDGEQYF.